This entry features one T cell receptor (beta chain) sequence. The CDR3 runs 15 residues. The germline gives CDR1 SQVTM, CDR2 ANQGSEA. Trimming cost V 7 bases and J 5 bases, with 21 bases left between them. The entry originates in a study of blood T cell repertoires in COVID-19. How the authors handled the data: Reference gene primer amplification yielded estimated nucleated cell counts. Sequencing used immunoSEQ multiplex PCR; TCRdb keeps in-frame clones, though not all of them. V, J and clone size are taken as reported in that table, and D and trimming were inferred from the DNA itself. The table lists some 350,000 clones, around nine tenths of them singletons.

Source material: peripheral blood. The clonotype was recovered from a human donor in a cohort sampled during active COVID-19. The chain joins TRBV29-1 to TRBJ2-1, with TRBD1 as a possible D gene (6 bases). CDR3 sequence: CSAAPGTSTDNEQFF. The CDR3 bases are TGCAGCGCTGCCCCGGGGACATCGACCGACAATGAGCAGTTCTTC.